This T cell receptor beta chain originates from a study of beta chain features in type 1 diabetes. As every portion of the isolated RNA was reverse transcribed, the sequencing read expressed TCRB transcripts. TCRdb's copy holds only in-frame clones and misses some; the assay was immunoSEQ multiplex PCR. This sample has roughly 130,000 clones; about a tenth occur once, and the top ten carry about 0.66%. The CDR3 has 11 amino acids. Per the germline V gene, CDR1 is DFQATT and CDR2 is SNEGSKA (reference sequence). Trimming stripped 2 bases from V and 4 bases from J, with 5 bases between. The sequence came from a man younger than 35 in good health. The V and J genes are TRBV20-1 and TRBJ2-5; D not certain. The sample comprised central memory CD4+ T cells from blood. CDR3 DNA: TGCAGTGCTAGACTACCAGAGACCCAGTACTTC. Protein: CSARLPETQYF.